This passage covers 6 T cell receptor beta chains from one sample sequenced in a study of beta chain features in type 1 diabetes. What these receptors recognize is not known. What was sequenced were expressed TCRB transcripts, since all of the isolated RNA had been reverse transcribed. Here immunoSEQ multiplex PCR was the method, and the copy in TCRdb shows in-frame clones only, minus some. This repertoire shows 120,000 to 150,000 clones, about 13% found once; its top ten account for roughly 1.4%. Findings and caveats of the study: All four CD4+ subsets of Type 1 diabetes patients contained TCRB CDR3s that were moderately but significantly shorter.

The sequenced sample was central memory CD4+ T cells from blood. These receptors were taken from a man aged 18-30 years with type 1 diabetes.

In this sample, this clone turned up a few times. The V call is TRBV4-1, the J call TRBJ1-1; D not resolved. The germline V gene encodes CDR1 MGHRA and CDR2 YSYEKL. The CDR3 covers 16 residues. V lost 1 base and J 4 bases, leaving 16 bases between the germline ends. Here the CDR3 reads CASSQGGGSWGTEAFF. In DNA, the CDR3 is TGCGCCAGCAGCCAAGGGGGAGGGAGTTGGGGCACTGAAGCTTTCTTT.

This chain connects TRBV6-5 to TRBJ1-2; tentative D call: TRBD1 (6 bases). V lost 8 bases, J lost 7 bases, and 14 bases lay in between. CDR1 and CDR2 (germline): MNHEY, SVGAGI. This CDR3 is 12 amino acids long. CDR3: CASLTGRFGYTF. The CDR3 DNA reads TGTGCCAGCCTTACAGGGAGGTTTGGCTACACCTTC.

This clone was seen only a few times. This chain links TRBV5-1 with TRBJ2-2; possibly TRBD1 for D (5 bases). The CDR3 is made up of 15 amino acids. The germline gives CDR1 SGHRS, CDR2 YFSETQ. Trimming pared 0 bases from V and 2 bases from J, leaving 8 bases between. The CDR3 here is CASSLGGHNTGELFF. Written as DNA, the CDR3 is TGCGCCAGCAGCTTGGGTGGACATAACACCGGGGAGCTGTTTTTT.

In this sample, this clone turned up a few times. This rearrangement joins TRBV30 to TRBJ1-1; possible D gene TRBD1, 6 bases. V gave up 3 bases and J gave up 4 bases, with 12 bases separating them. This CDR3 region has 13 residues. In germline, CDR1 is GTSNPN, CDR2 SVGIG (reference sequence). CDR3 in DNA: TGTGCCTGGAGCCCGGGGGCGCGCACTGAAGCTTTCTTT. As protein: CAWSPGARTEAFF.

A few counts support this clone. The chain links TRBV5-4 to TRBJ1-4; D is possibly TRBD1 (5 bases). Trimming removed 0 bases at V and 8 bases at J, with 17 bases between. Germline CDR1 is SGHNT and CDR2 is YYREEE (reference sequence). This CDR3 contains 16 residues. The CDR3 here is CASSLGGTLRREKLFF. The CDR3 DNA sequence: TGTGCCAGCAGCTTGGGGGGCACCTTAAGAAGGGAAAAACTGTTTTTT.

The chain recombines TRBV11-2 with TRBJ2-3, with 7 bases aligning to TRBD1. J gave up 0 bases and V 8 bases, and 8 bases lay outside the gene matches. There are 15 residues in the CDR3. Germline CDR1 SGHAT, CDR2 FQNNGV. The CDR3 reads CASVDRAPSTDTQYF. For the CDR3, the DNA is TGTGCCAGCGTCGACAGGGCCCCTAGCACAGATACGCAGTATTTT.